In its sample, the clone carrying this T cell receptor beta chain was seen a few times. This entry comes from a study of response to subunit inactivated influenza vaccine. A single record per CDR3 protein comes from TCRdb applying MiXCR to the RT-PCR reads. Among roughly 700,000 distinct CDR3 sequences listed, approximately 15% were seen once. Per germline, CDR1 SGHRS and CDR2 YFSETQ. Deletions cut 0 bases from V and 4 bases from J, with 12 bases between. This CDR3 spans 15 amino acids. The material sequenced was PBMCs from blood, taken about 14 days before vaccination. The origin of this receptor is a man in his forties or fifties who received an inactivated influenza vaccine. V and J are TRBV5-1 and TRBJ2-3; the D gene is possibly TRBD2 (6 bases). Written as DNA, the CDR3 is TGCGCCAGCAGCTTGGCCGGGCGGGGTGCAGATACGCAGTATTTT. This translates into CASSLAGRGADTQYF.